This T cell receptor beta chain was recorded in a study of cytomegalovirus exposure and HLA in healthy donors. Study findings and constraints: A later analysis found TCR association rates differed by HLA locus, highest for DRB1 and lowest for HLA-C.

This clone was counted between two and nine times. Its matching antigen is unknown. Germline V lookup: CDR1 SGHNT, CDR2 YYREEE (reference sequence). The ends were cut back, 1 base at V and 6 bases at J, with 4 bases in the middle. This CDR3 contains 11 residues. A multiplex PCR was run with 60 Vbeta primers and 13 Jbeta primers. TCRdb's copy holds only in-frame clones and misses some; the assay was immunoSEQ multiplex PCR. Of around 120,000 clones listed, roughly 80% were seen once; the top ten hold less than 3%. The chain has TRBV5-4 and TRBJ1-1; no clear D gene. The TCR was taken from a man younger than 45 in good health and CMV-seronegative. Sequencing input: PBMCs. In DNA form, the CDR3 reads TGTGCCAGCAGCTTGACAGCTGAAGCTTTCTTT. Protein sequence: CASSLTAEAFF. The full variable domain, completed using reference TRBV5-4 and TRBJ1-1, is ETGVTQSPTHLIKTRGQQVTLRCSSQSGHNTVSWYQQALGQGPQFIFQYYREEENGRGNFPPRFSGLQFPNYSSELNVNALELDDSALYLCASSLTAEAFFGQGTRLTVV.